These T cell receptor beta chains were read from a single sample in a study of shared clonotypes between healthy human individuals. The repertoire was sequenced with immunoSEQ multiplex PCR; TCRdb's copy has only in-frame clones and lacks some. The repertoire holds roughly 2.4 million clones, with approximately 96% as singletons. The source material was naive CD4+ T cells sorted from blood. The source is a man between 18 and 29 years old in good health. The CDR3 runs from the conserved cysteine through the conserved F or W. A D gene is named only where the DNA matches it firmly. The size of a clone is reported for some rows only, either as once, few or many, or as a class for expanded clones.

V	size	J	D	DNA	CDR3
TRBV10-3	NA	TRBJ2-1	TRBD1	TGTGCCTTCGCCGGGACAGACTACAATGAGCAGTTCTTC	CAFAGTDYNEQFF
TRBV5-1	NA	TRBJ1-2	TRBD1	TGCGCCAGCAGCTTTACTCGACAGGGGTCCTATGGCTACACCTTC	CASSFTRQGSYGYTF
TRBV6-5	NA	TRBJ2-3	TRBD1	TGTGCCAGCAGGGACAGGGGGCTAAGCACAGATACGCAGTATTTT	CASRDRGLSTDTQYF
TRBV11-2	NA	TRBJ1-5	NA	TGTGCCAGCAGCTATCAGAATGGTCAGCCCCAGCATTTT	CASSYQNGQPQHF
TRBV5-1	NA	TRBJ2-7	NA	TGCGCCAGCAGCCCGGACACCTACGAGCAGTACTTC	CASSPDTYEQYF
TRBV7-9	NA	TRBJ2-7	TRBD1	TGTGCCAGCAGCTTGCCAGGGACAGGGCGGACCTACGAGCAGTACTTC	CASSLPGTGRTYEQYF
TRBV10-2	NA	TRBJ1-2	NA	TGCGCCAGCAGTGATATCGCCAGGGGTAATGGCTACACCTTC	CASSDIARGNGYTF
TRBV21-1	NA	TRBJ1-4	NA	TGTGCCAGCAAGGCCCTTCTTTTT	CASKALLF
TRBV6-1	NA	TRBJ2-1	TRBD1	TGTGCCAGCAGAACAGGGGGTGGCTACAATGAGCAGTTCTTC	CASRTGGGYNEQFF
TRBV6-6	NA	TRBJ1-1	NA	TGTGCCAGCAGTTACTGGGGAATACAAAGTGGGGCTTTCTTT	CASSYWGIQSGAFF
TRBV29-1	NA	TRBJ1-2	NA	TGCAGCGTTATTGGAACTGGGCCCAGTTATGGCTACACCTTC	CSVIGTGPSYGYTF
TRBV30	NA	TRBJ1-2	NA	TGTGCCTGGAGTGAGAGGGAGAACTACACCTTC	CAWSERENYTF
TRBV13	NA	TRBJ1-6	TRBD1	TGTGCCAGCAGCTACCGGGACAGGGGTTCACCCCTCCACTTT	CASSYRDRGSPLHF
TRBV9	NA	TRBJ2-1	NA	TGTGCCAGCAGCGTTGGCACCGCCTACAATGAGCAGTTCTTC	CASSVGTAYNEQFF
TRBV2	NA	TRBJ1-1	NA	TGTGCCAGCAGTAAACAGGGTGGGATGAACACTGAAGCTTTCTTT	CASSKQGGMNTEAFF
TRBV4-3	once	TRBJ2-1	NA	TGCGCCAGCAGCCAAGATACCCAATCGGGGACCTACAATGAGCAGTTCTTC	CASSQDTQSGTYNEQFF
TRBV5-1	NA	TRBJ1-3	NA	TGCGCCAGCAGCTTGTCACCGGTGGAAGGGGCTGGAAACACCATATATTTT	CASSLSPVEGAGNTIYF
TRBV7-2	NA	TRBJ2-7	TRBD2	TGTGCCAGCAGCTTAGTAGCGGGAGTAAGATACGAGCAGTACTTC	CASSLVAGVRYEQYF
TRBV2	few	TRBJ1-5	NA	TGTGCCAGCAGTGTCGGCATTCTTCAGCCCCAGCATTTT	CASSVGILQPQHF
TRBV29-1	NA	TRBJ1-5	NA	TGCAGCGTTGACGGGCCGGCAGGGATGAATCAGCCCCAGCATTTT	CSVDGPAGMNQPQHF
TRBV5-1	NA	TRBJ2-3	NA	TGCGCCAGCAGCTTTTATGGCGGCGACACAGATACGCAGTATTTT	CASSFYGGDTDTQYF
TRBV5-1	NA	TRBJ1-1	NA	TGCGCCAGCAGCCCGGGAGGGCCCAACACTGAAGCTTTCTTT	CASSPGGPNTEAFF
TRBV14	NA	TRBJ2-5	TRBD2	TGTGCCAGCAGCCAAGATACCGGACTAGCGGGGCTACAAGAGACCCAGTACTTC	CASSQDTGLAGLQETQYF
TRBV5-1	NA	TRBJ2-5	NA	TGCGCCAGCAGACCGGGTATTTCGAATGGGGGCGGTGAGACCCAGTACTTC	CASRPGISNGGGETQYF
TRBV7-2	NA	TRBJ1-2	NA	TGTGCCAGCAGCCCGGGAAGGGACGGCTACACCTTC	CASSPGRDGYTF
TRBV21-1	NA	TRBJ2-7	NA	TGTGCCAGCAGCAAAGCGGGGGGACAGGCTTCAGGCGAGCAGTACTTC	CASSKAGGQASGEQYF
TRBV5-1	NA	TRBJ2-1	TRBD2	TGCGCCAGCAGCTTGCAGGGAGCGGGAGGAGATGAGCAGTTCTTC	CASSLQGAGGDEQFF
TRBV14	NA	TRBJ2-3	NA	TGTGCCAGCAGCCAAATAACGGCCACAGATACGCAGTATTTT	CASSQITATDTQYF
TRBV7-9	once	TRBJ1-2	NA	TGTGCCAGCAGCTTAGAAGGCGGTGTGGATGGCTACACCTTC	CASSLEGGVDGYTF
TRBV28	NA	TRBJ1-5	NA	TGTGCCAGCAGTTTATTGTCAGGGGACAATCAGCCCCAGCATTTT	CASSLLSGDNQPQHF
TRBV27	NA	TRBJ2-5	NA	TGTGCCAGCAGTTTCCAGCGCCCGACTGTGGAGACCCAGTACTTC	CASSFQRPTVETQYF
TRBV15	NA	TRBJ1-5	TRBD1	TGTGCCACCAGCAGGACTAGGGGGCAGGGTCAGCCCCAGCATTTT	CATSRTRGQGQPQHF
TRBV7-9	NA	TRBJ2-7	NA	TGTGCCAGCAGCCGTAAAGGGGGCGAGCAGTACTTC	CASSRKGGEQYF
TRBV6-5	few	TRBJ1-2	NA	TGTGCCAGCAGGGACGACAGGAACTATGGCTACACCTTC	CASRDDRNYGYTF
TRBV6-4	NA	TRBJ2-7	TRBD1	TGTGCCAGCAGGCACCAGGGGGCTTCCTACGAGCAGTACTTC	CASRHQGASYEQYF
TRBV6-5	NA	TRBJ2-7	NA	TGTGCCAGCAGTTGGGCACGGGCCTACGAGCAGTACTTC	CASSWARAYEQYF
TRBV30	NA	TRBJ1-1	TRBD1	TGTGCCTGGAGTGGCAGGGGGGGAGCTTTCTTT	CAWSGRGGAFF
TRBV19	NA	TRBJ1-6	TRBD1	TGTGCCAGTAGTATGGAACAGGGGAATAATTCACCCCTCCACTTT	CASSMEQGNNSPLHF
TRBV5-1	NA	TRBJ2-2	TRBD2	TGCGCCAGCAGCTCTGGACTAGCGAAGGTTCCCGGGGAGCTGTTTTTT	CASSSGLAKVPGELFF
TRBV28	NA	TRBJ1-2	NA	TGTGCCAGCAGTCTTAACTATGGCTACACCTTC	CASSLNYGYTF